Listed here is a single T cell receptor beta chain. This clone was seen many times. What antigen it recognizes has not been identified. No per-base quality is available; no much larger clone lies one base away. The immunoSEQ Assay was used to sequence TCRbeta CDR3 regions. After extraction, genomic DNA underwent amplification by bias-controlled multiplex PCR, followed by high-throughput sequencing. The published analysis was carried out like this. Collapsing and filtering of sequences were performed to quantify the absolute abundance of each unique TCRbeta CDR3 region. T cell fraction was estimated by normalizing TCRbeta template counts to usable DNA, which was measured by amplifying reference genes present in all nucleated cells. Repertoire TCRs were annotated as SARS-CoV-2-specific by exact matching of V gene, CDR3 amino acid sequence and J gene to a known reactive TCR set. The reference SARS-CoV-2 TCR set came from MIRA and was filtered for enrichment in COVID-19-positive ImmuneCODE repertoires, removing public or cross-reactive TCRs. Drawing on the MIRA antigens, annotated TCRs were analysed further at the level of specific ORF or position within ORF. Breadth was defined as annotated unique rearrangements over total unique productive rearrangements; depth was the summed frequency of those rearrangements. Two-sided Wilcoxon rank-sum tests were used to compare TCR breadth between groups. TCRdb provides this immuneACCESS table in a form limited to in-frame rearrangements. Some clones are lacking; in checked studies, under half of them reflect an unresolved V gene, and why the rest are absent is not known. For V, J and clone size, that table is used; D and trimming come from the DNA. For this sample there are 250,000 or so clones; around 85% appear just once. Of the sample, 2.9% is held by the ten largest clones.

This sample was included in a study of Ad26.COV2.S vaccination and SARS-CoV-2 variants listed by TCRdb under 2021. For context, the study as a whole: Donors in the vaccine arm were drawn from COV1001, a phase I-IIa trial of Ad26.COV2.S in healthy adults that was multicentre, randomized, double-blind and placebo-controlled. Dosing of Ad26.COV2.S was intramuscular, at either 5x10^10 or 1x10^11 viral particles, delivered as one shot or as two shots spaced 56 days apart. Sequencing of the TCRbeta repertoire served to evaluate the specificity and breadth of SARS-CoV-2-reactive T cell receptors following Ad26.COV2.S vaccination. The TCR-sequenced set comprised approximately 32 samples: roughly 19 Ad26.COV2.S vaccine recipients, 5 placebo recipients and 8 SARS-CoV-2 convalescent individuals. Participants in the trial were split at random into five groups of five each, receiving low-dose or high-dose Ad26.COV2.S once or twice, or else placebo on both occasions. Investigators remained blinded to trial group allocation during experiments and outcome assessment. The research as a whole found: Ad26.COV2.S recipients had higher spike-specific TCR breadth than placebo recipients (P = 0.0014). Substantial breadth of spike-specific CD8+ and CD4+ T cell responses was reported after vaccination. The study lacked the statistical power to compare responses across vaccine doses or regimens. The authors noted that the TCR breadth and depth analyses may have underestimated total T cell responses. Comparable non-spike TCR breadth was observed between vaccine and placebo recipients, consistent with only spike being contained in the vaccine.

In light of the paper, this sample's treatment or condition label describes: over 15 received Ad26.COV2.S at low or high dose, single or two shots; a few received placebo; per-sample allocation not given. For vaccine and placebo recipients, the sequenced repertoires came from samples collected on day 63 after the first injection. Cohort 1b enrolled some 25 adults aged 18-55 years at a single site in Boston, USA, between 29 July and 7 August 2020. Ad26.COV2.S was a replication-incompetent adenovirus type 26 vector that expressed a prefusion-stabilized SARS-CoV-2 spike protein derived from the original Wuhan strain. The germline V gene gives CDR1 as MNHNS and CDR2 as SASEGT. The CDR3 measures 15 amino acids from cysteine to phenylalanine. Just CDR3 DNA is preserved here, 45 bases in frame from base 1. V gives up 3 bases and J gives up 5 bases, and the segment between their germline ends measures 16 bases.

Sequenced material: peripheral blood, taken in a trial of Ad26.COV2.S vaccine versus placebo. The V and J genes are TRBV6-1 and TRBJ2-5, and TRBD2 may be the D gene, going by 5 matching bases. This receptor was identified in a person between 18 and 65 years old who received the Ad26.COV2.S COVID-19 vaccine or a placebo. The CDR3 region: CASSDTREGWETQYF. The DNA sequence follows: TGTGCCAGCAGTGACACAAGAGAGGGTTGGGAGACCCAGTACTTC.